This T cell receptor beta chain originates from a study of vaccination effects on CD4 cells after COVID-19. Prior to sequencing, the ViraFEST assay stimulated PBMC with viral peptide pools, which expanded the antigen-specific CD4+ T cells. Cultured cells yielded isolated CD4+ T cells after about ten days. Only in-frame clones appear in the TCRdb table, and some are missing; sequencing was by immunoSEQ multiplex PCR. The repertoire holds roughly 50,000 clones, around 80% seen once, with about 2.3% in the top ten. Germline lookup yields CDR1 SNHLY and CDR2 FYNNEI. This CDR3 comprises 13 residues. With 5 bases removed from V and 7 bases from J, the gap between germline ends came to 14 bases. About this clone: Its antigen is still unknown.

The rearrangement links TRBV2 to TRBJ2-5; D call uncertain. The clonotype comes from a human donor who received a COVID-19 vaccine. Sample: CD4+ T cells from PBMCs cultured with HCoV-229E spike peptides, taken before COVID-19 vaccination. The DNA for the CDR3 is TGTGCCAGCAGTCCCTCGCAGTCTTCGACCCAGTACTTC. This translates into CASSPSQSSTQYF.